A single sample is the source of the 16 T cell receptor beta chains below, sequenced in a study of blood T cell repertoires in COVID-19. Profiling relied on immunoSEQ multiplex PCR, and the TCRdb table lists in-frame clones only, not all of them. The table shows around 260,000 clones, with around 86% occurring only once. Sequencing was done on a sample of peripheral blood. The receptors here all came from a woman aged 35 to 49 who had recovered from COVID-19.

The CDR3 bases are TGCGCCAGCAGCCGTAGCATGGGGGGGAACACCATATATTTT. This encodes CASSRSMGGNTIYF. The J gene is TRBJ1-3, the V gene TRBV4-3; TRBD1 is a possible D gene (5 bases). Germline CDR1 and CDR2: LGHNA and YSLEER. The CDR3 has 14 amino acids. V lost 4 bases, J lost 7 bases, and 14 bases lay in between.

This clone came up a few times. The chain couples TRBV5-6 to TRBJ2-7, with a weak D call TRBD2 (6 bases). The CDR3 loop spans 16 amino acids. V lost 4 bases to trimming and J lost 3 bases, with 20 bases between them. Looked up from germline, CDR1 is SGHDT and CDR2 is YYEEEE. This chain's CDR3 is CASSLPGRGRYYEQYF. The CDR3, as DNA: TGTGCCAGCAGCCTCCCAGGGCGGGGACGTTACTACGAGCAGTACTTC. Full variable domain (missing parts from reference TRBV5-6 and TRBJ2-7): DAGVTQSPTHLIKTRGQQVTLRCSPKSGHDTVSWYQQALGQGPQFIFQYYEEEERQRGNFPDRFSGHQFPNYSSELNVNALLLGDSALYLCASSLPGRGRYYEQYFGPGTRLTVT.

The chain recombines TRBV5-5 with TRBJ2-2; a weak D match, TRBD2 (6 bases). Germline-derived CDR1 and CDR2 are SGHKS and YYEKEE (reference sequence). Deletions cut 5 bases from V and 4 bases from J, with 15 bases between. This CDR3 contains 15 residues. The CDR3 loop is CASRWGVAGTGELFF. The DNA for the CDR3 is TGTGCCAGCAGGTGGGGGGTAGCCGGCACCGGGGAGCTGTTTTTT.

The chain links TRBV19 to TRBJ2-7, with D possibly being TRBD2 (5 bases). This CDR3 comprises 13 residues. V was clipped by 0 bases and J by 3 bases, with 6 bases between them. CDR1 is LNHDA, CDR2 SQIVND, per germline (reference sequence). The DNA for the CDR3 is TGTGCCAGTAGTATAGATCGGGGCTACGAGCAGTACTTC. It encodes CASSIDRGYEQYF.

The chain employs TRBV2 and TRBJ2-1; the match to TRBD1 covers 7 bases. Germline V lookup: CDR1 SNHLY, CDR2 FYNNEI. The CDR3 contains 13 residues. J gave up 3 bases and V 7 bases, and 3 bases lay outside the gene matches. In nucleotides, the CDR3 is TGTGCCAGCACGGACAGGTTCTACAATGAGCAGTTCTTC. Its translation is CASTDRFYNEQFF.

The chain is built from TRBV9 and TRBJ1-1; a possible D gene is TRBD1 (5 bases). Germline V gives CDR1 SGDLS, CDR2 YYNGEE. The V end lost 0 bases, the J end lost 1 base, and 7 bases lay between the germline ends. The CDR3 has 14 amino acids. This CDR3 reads CASSVAQGNTEAFF. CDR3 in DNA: TGTGCCAGCAGCGTAGCCCAGGGGAACACTGAAGCTTTCTTT.

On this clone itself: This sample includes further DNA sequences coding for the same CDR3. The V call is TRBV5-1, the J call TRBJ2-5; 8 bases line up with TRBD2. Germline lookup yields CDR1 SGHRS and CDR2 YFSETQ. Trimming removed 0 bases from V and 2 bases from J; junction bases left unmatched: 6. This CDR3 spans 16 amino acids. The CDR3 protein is CASSLGLAGAQETQYF. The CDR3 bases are TGCGCCAGCAGCTTGGGGCTAGCGGGTGCGCAAGAGACCCAGTACTTC. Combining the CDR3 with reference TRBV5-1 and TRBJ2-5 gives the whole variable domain KAGVTQTPRYLIKTRGQQVTLSCSPISGHRSVSWYQQTPGQGLQFLFEYFSETQRNKGNFPGRFSGRQFSNSRSEMNVSTLELGDSALYLCASSLGLAGAQETQYFGPGTRLLVL.

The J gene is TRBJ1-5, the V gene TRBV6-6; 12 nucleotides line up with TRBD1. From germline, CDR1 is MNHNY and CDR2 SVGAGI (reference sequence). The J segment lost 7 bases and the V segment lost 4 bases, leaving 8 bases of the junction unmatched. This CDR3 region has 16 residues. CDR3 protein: CASSSMGQGAGQPQHF. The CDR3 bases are TGTGCCAGCAGTTCTATGGGACAGGGGGCAGGGCAGCCCCAGCATTTT.

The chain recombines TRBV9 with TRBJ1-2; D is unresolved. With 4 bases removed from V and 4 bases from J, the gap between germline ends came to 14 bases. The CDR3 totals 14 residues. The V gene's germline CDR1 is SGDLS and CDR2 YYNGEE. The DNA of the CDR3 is TGTGCCAGCAGCCCCTCCGGGAGGGTCTATGGCTACACCTTC. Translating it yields CASSPSGRVYGYTF.

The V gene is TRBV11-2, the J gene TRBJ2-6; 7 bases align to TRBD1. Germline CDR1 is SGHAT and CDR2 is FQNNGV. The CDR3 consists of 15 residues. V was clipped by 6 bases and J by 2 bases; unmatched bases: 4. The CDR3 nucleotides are TGTGCCAGCAGGAACAGGGGAGCTGGGGCCAACGTCCTGACTTTC. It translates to CASRNRGAGANVLTF.

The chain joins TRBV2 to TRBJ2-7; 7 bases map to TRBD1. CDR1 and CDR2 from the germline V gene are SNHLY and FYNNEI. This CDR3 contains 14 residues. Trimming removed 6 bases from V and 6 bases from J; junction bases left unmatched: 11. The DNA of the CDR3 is TGTGCCAGCAGCATACAGGGGACGGTAGGCGAGCAGTACTTC. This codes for CASSIQGTVGEQYF.

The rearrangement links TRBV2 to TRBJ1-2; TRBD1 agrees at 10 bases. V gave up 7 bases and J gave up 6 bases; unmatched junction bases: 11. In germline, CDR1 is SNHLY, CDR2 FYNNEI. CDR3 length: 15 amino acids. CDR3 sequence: CASTRTGGRENGYTF. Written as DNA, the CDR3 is TGTGCCAGCACTCGGACAGGGGGTAGGGAAAATGGCTACACCTTC.

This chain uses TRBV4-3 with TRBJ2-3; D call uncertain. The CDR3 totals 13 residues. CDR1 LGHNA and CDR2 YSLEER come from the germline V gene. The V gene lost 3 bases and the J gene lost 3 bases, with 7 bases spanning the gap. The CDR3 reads CASSHRATDTQYF. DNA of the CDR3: TGCGCCAGCAGCCATCGAGCGACAGATACGCAGTATTTT.

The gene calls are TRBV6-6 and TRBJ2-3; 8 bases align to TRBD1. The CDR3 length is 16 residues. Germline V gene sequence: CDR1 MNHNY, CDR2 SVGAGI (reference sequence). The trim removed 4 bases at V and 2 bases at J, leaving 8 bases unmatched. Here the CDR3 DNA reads TGTGCCAGCAGTTGGGGACAGGCCTGGGACACAGATACGCAGTATTTT. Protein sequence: CASSWGQAWDTDTQYF.

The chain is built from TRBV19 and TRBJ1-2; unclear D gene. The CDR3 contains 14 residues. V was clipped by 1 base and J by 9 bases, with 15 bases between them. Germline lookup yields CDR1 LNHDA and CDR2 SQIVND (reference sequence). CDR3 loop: CASSIVRPPDSYTF. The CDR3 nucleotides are TGTGCCAGTAGTATAGTAAGACCGCCTGACAGCTACACCTTC.

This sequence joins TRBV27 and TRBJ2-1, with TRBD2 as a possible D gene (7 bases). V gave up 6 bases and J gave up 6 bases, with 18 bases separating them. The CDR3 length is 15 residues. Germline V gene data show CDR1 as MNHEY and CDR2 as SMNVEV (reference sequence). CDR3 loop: CASSRAGAPFNEQFF. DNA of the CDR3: TGTGCCAGCAGCCGTGCGGGGGCCCCTTTCAATGAGCAGTTCTTC.